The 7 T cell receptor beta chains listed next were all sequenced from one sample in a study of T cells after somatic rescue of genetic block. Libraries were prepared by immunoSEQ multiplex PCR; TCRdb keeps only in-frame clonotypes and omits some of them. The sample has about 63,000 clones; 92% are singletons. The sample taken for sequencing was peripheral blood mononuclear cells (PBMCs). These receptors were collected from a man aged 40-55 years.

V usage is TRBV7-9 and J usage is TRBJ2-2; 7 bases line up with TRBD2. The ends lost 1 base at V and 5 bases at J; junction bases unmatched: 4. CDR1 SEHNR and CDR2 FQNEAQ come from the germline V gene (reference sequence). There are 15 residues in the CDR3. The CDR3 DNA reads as TGTGCCAGCAGCTTAGGTAGCGGGTATACCGGGGAGCTGTTTTTT. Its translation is CASSLGSGYTGELFF.

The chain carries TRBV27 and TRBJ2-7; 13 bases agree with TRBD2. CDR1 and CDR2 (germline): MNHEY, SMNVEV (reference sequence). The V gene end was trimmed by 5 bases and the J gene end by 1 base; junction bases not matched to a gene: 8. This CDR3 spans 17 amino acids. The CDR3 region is CASSPQLAGGRSYEQYF. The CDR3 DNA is TGTGCCAGCAGTCCTCAACTAGCGGGGGGGAGGTCCTACGAGCAGTACTTC.

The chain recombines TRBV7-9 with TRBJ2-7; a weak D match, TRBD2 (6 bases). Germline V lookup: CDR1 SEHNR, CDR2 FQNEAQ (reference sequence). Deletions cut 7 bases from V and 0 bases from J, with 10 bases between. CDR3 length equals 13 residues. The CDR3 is CASTPDYSYEQYF. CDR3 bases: TGTGCCAGCACCCCGGACTACTCCTACGAGCAGTACTTC.

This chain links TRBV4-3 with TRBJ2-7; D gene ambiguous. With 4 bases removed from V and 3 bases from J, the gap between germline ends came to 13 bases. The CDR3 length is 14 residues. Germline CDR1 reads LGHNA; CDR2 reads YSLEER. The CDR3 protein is CASSREGKYYEQYF. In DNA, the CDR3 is TGCGCCAGCAGCCGAGAAGGAAAATACTACGAGCAGTACTTC.

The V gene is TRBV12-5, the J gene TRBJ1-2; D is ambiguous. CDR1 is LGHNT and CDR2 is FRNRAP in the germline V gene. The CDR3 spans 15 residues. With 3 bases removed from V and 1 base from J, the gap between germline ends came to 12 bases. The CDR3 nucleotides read TGTGCTAGTGGTTTCGGGAACCGCGGTAACTATGGCTACACCTTC. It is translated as CASGFGNRGNYGYTF.

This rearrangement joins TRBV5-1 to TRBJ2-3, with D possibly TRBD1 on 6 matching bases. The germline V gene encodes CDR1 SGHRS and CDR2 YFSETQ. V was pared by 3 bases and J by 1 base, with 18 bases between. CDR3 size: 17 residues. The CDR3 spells CASSSLTGWKGTDTQYF. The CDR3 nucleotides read TGCGCCAGCAGCTCCCTAACAGGGTGGAAAGGCACAGATACGCAGTATTTT.

This chain's CDR3 is CASRDQNEKLFF. CDR3 sequence (DNA): TGTGCCAGTAGGGACCAGAATGAAAAACTGTTTTTT. V gene TRBV19 combines with J gene TRBJ1-4, with D unresolved. CDR1 and CDR2 (germline): LNHDA, SQIVND (reference sequence). V shed 6 bases and J shed 5 bases, with 7 bases lying between them. CDR3 size: 12 residues.